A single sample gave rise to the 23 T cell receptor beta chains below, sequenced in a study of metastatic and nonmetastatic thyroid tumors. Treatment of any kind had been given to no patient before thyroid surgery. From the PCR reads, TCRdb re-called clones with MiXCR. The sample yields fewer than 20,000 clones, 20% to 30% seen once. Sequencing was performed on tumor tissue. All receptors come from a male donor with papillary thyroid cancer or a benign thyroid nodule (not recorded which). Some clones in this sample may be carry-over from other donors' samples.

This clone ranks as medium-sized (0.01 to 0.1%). CDR3 sequence: CASSFLGGTDTQYF. The CDR3, as DNA: TGCGCCAGCAGCTTTCTGGGGGGCACAGATACGCAGTATTTT. This sequence joins TRBV5-1 and TRBJ2-3; D might be TRBD1 or TRBD2, each matching 5 bases. Trimming took 2 bases from V and 1 from J, leaving 8 bases between them. Per the germline V gene, CDR1 is SGHRS and CDR2 is YFSETQ. The CDR3 consists of 14 residues.

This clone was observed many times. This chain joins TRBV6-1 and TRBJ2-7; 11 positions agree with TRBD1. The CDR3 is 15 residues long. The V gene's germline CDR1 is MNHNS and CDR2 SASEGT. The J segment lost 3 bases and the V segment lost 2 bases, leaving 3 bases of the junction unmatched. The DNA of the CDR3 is TGTGCCAGCAGTGAAACCGGGACAGGGGGCTACGAGCAGTACTTC. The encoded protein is CASSETGTGGYEQYF.

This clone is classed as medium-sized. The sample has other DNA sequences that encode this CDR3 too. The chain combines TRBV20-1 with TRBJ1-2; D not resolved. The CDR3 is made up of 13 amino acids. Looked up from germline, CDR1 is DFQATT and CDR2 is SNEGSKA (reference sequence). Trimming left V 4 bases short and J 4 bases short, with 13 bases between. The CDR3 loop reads CSAKPGVGYGYTF. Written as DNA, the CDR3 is TGCAGTGCTAAGCCGGGCGTGGGCTATGGCTACACCTTC.

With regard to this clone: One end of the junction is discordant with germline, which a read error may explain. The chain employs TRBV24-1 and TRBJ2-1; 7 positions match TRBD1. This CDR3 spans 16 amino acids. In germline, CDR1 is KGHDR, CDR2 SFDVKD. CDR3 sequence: CATSDSIQGTNNEQFF. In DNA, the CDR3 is TGTGCTACCAGTGACTCCATACAGGGGACAAACAATGAGCAGTTCTTC.

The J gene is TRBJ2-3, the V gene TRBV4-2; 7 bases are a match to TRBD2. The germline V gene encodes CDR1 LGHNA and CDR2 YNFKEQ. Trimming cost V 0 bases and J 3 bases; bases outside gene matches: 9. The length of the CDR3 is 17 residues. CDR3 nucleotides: TGTGCCAGCAGCCAAGATTGGCTAGCGGAAACTACAGATACGCAGTATTTT. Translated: CASSQDWLAETTDTQYF.

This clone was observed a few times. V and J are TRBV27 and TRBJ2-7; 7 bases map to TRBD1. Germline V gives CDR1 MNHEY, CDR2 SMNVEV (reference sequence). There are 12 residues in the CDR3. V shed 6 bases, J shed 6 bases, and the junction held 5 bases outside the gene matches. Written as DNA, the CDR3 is TGTGCCAGCAGCCAACGACAGGGCGAGCAGTACTTC. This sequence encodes CASSQRQGEQYF.

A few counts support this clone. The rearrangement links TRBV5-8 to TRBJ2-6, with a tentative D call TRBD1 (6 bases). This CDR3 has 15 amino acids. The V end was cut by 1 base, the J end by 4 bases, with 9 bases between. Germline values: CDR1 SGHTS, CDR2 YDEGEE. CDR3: CASSLKGVGANVLTF. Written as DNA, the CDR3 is TGTGCCAGCAGCTTGAAGGGGGTCGGGGCCAACGTCCTGACTTTC.

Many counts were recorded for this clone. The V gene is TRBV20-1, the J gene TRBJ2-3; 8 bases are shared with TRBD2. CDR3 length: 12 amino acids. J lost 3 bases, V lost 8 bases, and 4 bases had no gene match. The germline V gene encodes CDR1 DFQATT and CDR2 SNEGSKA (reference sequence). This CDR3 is CSWSGSTDTQYF. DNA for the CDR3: TGCAGTTGGAGCGGGAGTACAGATACGCAGTATTTT.

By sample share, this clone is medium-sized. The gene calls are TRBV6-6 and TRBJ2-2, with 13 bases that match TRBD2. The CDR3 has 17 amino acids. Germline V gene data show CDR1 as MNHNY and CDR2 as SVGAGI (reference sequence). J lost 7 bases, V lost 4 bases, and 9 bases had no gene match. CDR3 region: CASSFSGLAGEHGELFF. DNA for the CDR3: TGTGCCAGCAGTTTCAGCGGACTAGCGGGGGAGCACGGGGAGCTGTTTTTT.

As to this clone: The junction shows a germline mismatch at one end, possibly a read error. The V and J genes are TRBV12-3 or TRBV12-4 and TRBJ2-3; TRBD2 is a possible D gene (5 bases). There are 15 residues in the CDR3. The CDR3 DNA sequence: TGTGCCAGCAGCCCCCTCGGCGGGTCCACATATACGCAGTATTTT. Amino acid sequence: CASSPLGGSTYTQYF.

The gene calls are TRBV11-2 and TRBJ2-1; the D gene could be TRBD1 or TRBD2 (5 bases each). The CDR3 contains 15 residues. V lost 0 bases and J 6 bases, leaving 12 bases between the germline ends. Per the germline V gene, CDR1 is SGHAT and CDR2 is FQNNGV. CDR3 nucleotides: TGTGCCAGCAGCTTAGATAGTGCGAGGGGCAATGAGCAGTTCTTC. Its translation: CASSLDSARGNEQFF.

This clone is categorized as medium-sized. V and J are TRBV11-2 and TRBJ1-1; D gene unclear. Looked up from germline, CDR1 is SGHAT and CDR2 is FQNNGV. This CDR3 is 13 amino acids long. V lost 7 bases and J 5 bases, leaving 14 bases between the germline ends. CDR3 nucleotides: TGTGCCAGCACCTTGGGCACTGGGACTGAAGCTTTCTTT. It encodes CASTLGTGTEAFF.

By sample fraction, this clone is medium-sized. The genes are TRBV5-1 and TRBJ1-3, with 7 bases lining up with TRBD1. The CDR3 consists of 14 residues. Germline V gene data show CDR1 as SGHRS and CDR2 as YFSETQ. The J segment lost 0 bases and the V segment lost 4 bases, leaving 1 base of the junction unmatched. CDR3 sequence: CASSRDSSGNTIYF. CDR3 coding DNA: TGCGCCAGCAGCCGGGACAGCTCTGGAAACACCATATATTTT.

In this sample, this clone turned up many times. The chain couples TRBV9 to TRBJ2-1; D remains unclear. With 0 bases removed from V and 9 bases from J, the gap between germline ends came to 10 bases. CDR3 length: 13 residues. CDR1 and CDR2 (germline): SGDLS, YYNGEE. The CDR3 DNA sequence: TGTGCCAGCAGCGTAGTGGAGCTCGGTGAGCAGTTCTTC. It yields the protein CASSVVELGEQFF.

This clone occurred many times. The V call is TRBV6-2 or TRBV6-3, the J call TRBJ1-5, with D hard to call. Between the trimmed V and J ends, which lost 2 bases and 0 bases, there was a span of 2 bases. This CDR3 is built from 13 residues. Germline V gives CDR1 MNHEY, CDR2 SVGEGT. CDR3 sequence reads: CASSYLSNQPQHF. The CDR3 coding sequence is TGTGCCAGCAGTTACCTTAGCAATCAGCCCCAGCATTTT.

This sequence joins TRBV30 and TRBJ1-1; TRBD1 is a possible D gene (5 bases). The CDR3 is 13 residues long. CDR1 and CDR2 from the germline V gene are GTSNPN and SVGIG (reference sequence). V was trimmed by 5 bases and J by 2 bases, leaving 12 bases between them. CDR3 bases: TGTGCCTGGGGGGGAGATACTAACACTGAAGCTTTCTTT. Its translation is CAWGGDTNTEAFF.

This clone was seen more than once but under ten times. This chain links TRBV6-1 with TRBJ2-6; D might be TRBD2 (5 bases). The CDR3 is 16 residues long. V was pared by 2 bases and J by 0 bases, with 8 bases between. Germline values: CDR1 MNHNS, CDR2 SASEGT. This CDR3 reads CASSEHEGSGANVLTF. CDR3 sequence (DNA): TGTGCCAGCAGTGAACATGAGGGCTCTGGGGCCAACGTCCTGACTTTC.

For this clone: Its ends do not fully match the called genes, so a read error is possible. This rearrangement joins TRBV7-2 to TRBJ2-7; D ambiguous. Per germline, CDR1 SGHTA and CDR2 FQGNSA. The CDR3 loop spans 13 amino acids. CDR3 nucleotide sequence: TGTGCCAGCATCTTAAGCTCCTCCCACGAGCAGTACTTC. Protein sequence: CASILSSSHEQYF.

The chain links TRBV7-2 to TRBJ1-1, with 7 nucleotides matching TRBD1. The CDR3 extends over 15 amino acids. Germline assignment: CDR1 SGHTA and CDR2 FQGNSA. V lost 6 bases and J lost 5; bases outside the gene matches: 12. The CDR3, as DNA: TGTGCCAGCAGGTCCGAGCAGGGGGGGAGTACTGAAGCTTTCTTT. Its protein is CASRSEQGGSTEAFF. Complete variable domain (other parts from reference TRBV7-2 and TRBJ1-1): GAGVSQSPSNKVTEKGKDVELRCDPISGHTALYWYRQSLGQGLEFLIYFQGNSAPDKSGLPSDRFSAERTGGSVSTLTIQRTQQEDSAVYLCASRSEQGGSTEAFFGQGTRLTVV.

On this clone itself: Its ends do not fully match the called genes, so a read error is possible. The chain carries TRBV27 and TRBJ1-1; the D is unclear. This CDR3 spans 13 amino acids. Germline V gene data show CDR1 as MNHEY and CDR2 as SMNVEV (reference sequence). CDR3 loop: CASSEQSRTGAFF. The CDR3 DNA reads TGTGCCAGCAGTGAACAGTCGCGGACTGGAGCTTTCTTT.

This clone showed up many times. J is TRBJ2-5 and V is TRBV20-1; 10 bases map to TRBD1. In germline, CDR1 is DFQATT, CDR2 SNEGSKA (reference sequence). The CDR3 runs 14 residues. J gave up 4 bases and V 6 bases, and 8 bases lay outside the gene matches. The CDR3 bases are TGCAGTGCGGCCGTTGGACAGGGGGGAGAGACCCAGTACTTC. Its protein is CSAAVGQGGETQYF.

The CDR3 DNA follows: TGTGCCAGCAGTTACTGGGACAGGGCCTATGGCTACACCTTC. Translating gives CASSYWDRAYGYTF. The rearrangement uses TRBV6-2 or TRBV6-3 and TRBJ1-2; TRBD1 agrees at 9 bases. CDR1 and CDR2 (germline): MNHEY, SVGEGT. The CDR3 extends over 14 amino acids. The trim removed 1 base at V and 4 bases at J, leaving 1 base unmatched.

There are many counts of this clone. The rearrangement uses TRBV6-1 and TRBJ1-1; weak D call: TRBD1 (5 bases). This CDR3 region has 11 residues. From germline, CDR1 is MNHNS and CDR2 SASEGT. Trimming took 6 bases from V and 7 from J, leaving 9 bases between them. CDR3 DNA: TGTGCCAGCAGCGCGACAGATGAAGCTTTCTTT. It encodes CASSATDEAFF.